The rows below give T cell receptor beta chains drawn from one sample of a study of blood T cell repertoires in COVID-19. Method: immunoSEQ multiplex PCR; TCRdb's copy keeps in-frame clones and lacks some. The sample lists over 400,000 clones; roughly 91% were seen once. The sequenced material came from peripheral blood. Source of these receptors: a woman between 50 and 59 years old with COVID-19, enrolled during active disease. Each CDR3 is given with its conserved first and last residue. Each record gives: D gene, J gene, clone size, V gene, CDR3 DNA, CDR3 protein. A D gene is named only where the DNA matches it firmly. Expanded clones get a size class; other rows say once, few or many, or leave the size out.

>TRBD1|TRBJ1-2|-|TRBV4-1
TGCGCCAGCAGCCAAGAAGGGGGCCCTTTTAACTATGGCTACACCTTC
CASSQEGGPFNYGYTF
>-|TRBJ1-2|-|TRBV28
TGTGCCAGCTACAGGGTGGAGTATGGCTACACCTTC
CASYRVEYGYTF
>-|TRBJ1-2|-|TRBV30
TGTGCCTGGGACCTCGGAGGGATCAACTATGGCTACACCTTC
CAWDLGGINYGYTF
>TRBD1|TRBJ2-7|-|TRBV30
TGTGCCTGGACTACGGACAGGCTGGGGGCAGCTGAGCTTTTTTCCGAGCAGTACTTC
CAWTTDRLGAAELFSEQYF
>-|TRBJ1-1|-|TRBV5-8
TGTGCCAGCAGCTTGATGACCCACCCAGGAATTGAAGCTTTCTTT
CASSLMTHPGIEAFF
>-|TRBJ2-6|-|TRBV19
TGTGCCAGTAGTACCCATTTCTCTGGGGCCAACGTCCTGACTTTC
CASSTHFSGANVLTF
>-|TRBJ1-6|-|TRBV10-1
TGCGCCAGCAGTGAGTCGAGACGGGAATCACCCCTCCACTTT
CASSESRRESPLHF
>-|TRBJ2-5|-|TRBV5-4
TGTGCCAGCAGCTTCGGGGGTCTGCGTGAGACCCAGTACTTC
CASSFGGLRETQYF
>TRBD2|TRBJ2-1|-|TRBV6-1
TGTGCCAGCAGTGCCAAAAGACTAGCGGGGGTAACCTACAATGAGCAGTTCTTC
CASSAKRLAGVTYNEQFF
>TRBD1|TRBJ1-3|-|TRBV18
TGTGCCAGCTCCCAGGGGGCAGAGTCCGGAAACACCATATATTTT
CASSQGAESGNTIYF
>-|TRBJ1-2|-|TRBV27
TGTGCCAGCAGTCCCGGGACATATGGCTACACCTTC
CASSPGTYGYTF
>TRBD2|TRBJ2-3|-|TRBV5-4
TGTGCCAGCAGCCCCTTGCTAGCGGGGGACACAGATACGCAGTATTTT
CASSPLLAGDTDTQYF
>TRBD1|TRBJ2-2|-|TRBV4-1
TGCGCCAGCAGCCTCCTGGGACAGGACACCGGGGAGCTGTTTTTT
CASSLLGQDTGELFF
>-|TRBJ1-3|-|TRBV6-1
TGTGCCAGCAGTGAAGCGATGGTGAGGTCTGGAAACACCATATATTTT
CASSEAMVRSGNTIYF
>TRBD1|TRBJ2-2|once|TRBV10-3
TGTGCCATCACCGGGACAGGGGACACCGGGGAGCTGTTTTTT
CAITGTGDTGELFF
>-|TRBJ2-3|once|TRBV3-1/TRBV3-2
TGTGCCAGCACTCCCCGTAGGGGGGGCCATATTACAGATACGCAGTATTTT
CASTPRRGGHITDTQYF
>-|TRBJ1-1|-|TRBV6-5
TGTGCCAGCAGTTACGACAGGACCCAGACTGAAGCTTTCTTT
CASSYDRTQTEAFF
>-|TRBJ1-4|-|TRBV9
TGTGCCAGCAGCGCCGGAGGACAGTCCAGCGAAAAACTGTTTTTT
CASSAGGQSSEKLFF
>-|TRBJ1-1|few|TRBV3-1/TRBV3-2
TGTGCCAGTGGAGAGGGATACACTGAAGCTTTCTTT
CASGEGYTEAFF
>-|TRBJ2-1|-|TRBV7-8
TGTGCCAGCAGCCCAGGGCGGTCCAATGAGCAGTTCTTC
CASSPGRSNEQFF
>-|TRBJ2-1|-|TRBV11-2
TGTGCCAGCAGCTTAGGGGCTACGACGTACAATGAGCAGTTCTTC
CASSLGATTYNEQFF
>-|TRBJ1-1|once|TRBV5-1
TGCGCCAGCAGCTTGAACAGCCTGAACACTGAAGCTTTCTTT
CASSLNSLNTEAFF
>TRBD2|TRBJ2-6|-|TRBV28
TGTGCCAGCAGTCTCCTAGCGGGGACCCTCTCTGGGGCCAACGTCCTGACTTTC
CASSLLAGTLSGANVLTF
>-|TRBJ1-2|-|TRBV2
TGTGCCAGCAGTGTGAGTTTACAGGGAGACTATGGCTACACCTTC
CASSVSLQGDYGYTF
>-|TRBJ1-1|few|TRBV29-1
TGCAGCGCTGACAGACTCATGAACACTGAAGCTTTCTTT
CSADRLMNTEAFF